Reported below is one T cell receptor (beta chain). Per the authors' pipeline: Reference gene primers were amplified, and this amplification served to estimate nucleated cell counts. TCRdb's copy holds only in-frame clones and misses some; the assay was immunoSEQ multiplex PCR. Clone size and the V and J calls come from that table; the DNA yielded D and trimming. The data hold approximately 75,000 clones, with 65% to 90% observed a single time. This sample is drawn from a study of blood T cell repertoires in COVID-19. The wider study: Some COVID-19 samples were acute and others convalescent; all came from the United States, Italy and Spain. T cells, B-cell-depleted T cells, or PBMCs supplied cDNA or gDNA.

Trimming took 6 bases from V and 15 from J, leaving 14 bases between them. There are 11 residues in the CDR3. The specimen sequenced was peripheral blood. The chain recombines TRBV12-3 or TRBV12-4 with TRBJ1-4; TRBD1 might be the D (6 bases). This TCR was sampled from a woman aged 45-65 years with acute or convalescent COVID-19. CDR3 coding DNA: TGTGCCAGCAGCCGGGACAAGAGGGTGTTTTTT. It is translated as CASSRDKRVFF.